The next 23 T cell receptor beta chains were all read from a single sample in a study of T cell responses to AZD1222 COVID-19 vaccine. Assay used: immunoSEQ multiplex PCR; TCRdb lists only in-frame clones, some missing. The data hold 150,000 to 200,000 clones, with just over 90% observed a single time. The sample consisted of peripheral blood, taken 28 days after the second AZD1222 dose. These receptors were taken from an adult who received the AZD1222 COVID-19 vaccine.

The chain's CDR3 is CASSQDRGTEAFF. The DNA for the CDR3 is TGTGCCAGCAGCCAAGATCGAGGAACTGAAGCTTTCTTT. The chain is built from TRBV4-2 and TRBJ1-1; D is unresolved. The V end lost 0 bases, the J end lost 5 bases, and 7 bases lay between the germline ends. This CDR3 is built from 13 residues. Germline V lookup: CDR1 LGHNA, CDR2 YNFKEQ.

V and J are TRBV2 and TRBJ1-2; 8 bases fit TRBD1. In germline, CDR1 is SNHLY, CDR2 FYNNEI. Trimming removed 7 bases from V and 7 bases from J; junction bases left unmatched: 8. The CDR3 runs 13 residues. CDR3 region: CASTADRGSGYTF. The CDR3 coding sequence is TGTGCCAGCACCGCCGACAGGGGAAGTGGCTACACCTTC. The full variable domain, its missing parts supplied by reference TRBV2 and TRBJ1-2, is EPEVTQTPSHQVTQMGQEVILRCVPISNHLYFYWYRQILGQKVEFLVSFYNNEISEKSEIFDDQFSVERPDGSNFTLKIRSTKLEDSAMYFCASTADRGSGYTFGSGTRLTVV.

The chain recombines TRBV30 with TRBJ1-3; possible D gene TRBD1, 5 bases. This CDR3 has 14 residues. V lost 2 bases and J 1 base, leaving 9 bases between the germline ends. Germline V gene sequence: CDR1 GTSNPN, CDR2 SVGIG (reference sequence). The CDR3 DNA sequence: TGTGCCTGGAGTTGGGGGGGTTCTGGAAACACCATATATTTT. Its protein product is CAWSWGGSGNTIYF. Full variable domain (outside the CDR3, taken from reference TRBV30 and TRBJ1-3): SQTIHQWPATLVQPVGSPLSLECTVEGTSNPNLYWYRQAAGRGLQLLFYSVGIGQISSEVPQNLSASRPQDRQFILSSKKLLLSDSGFYLCAWSWGGSGNTIYFGEGSWLTVV.

This chain uses TRBV30 with TRBJ1-1, with D perhaps TRBD1 (5 bases). V was cut by 4 bases and J by 5 bases, with 14 bases left in between. This CDR3 has 13 residues. In germline, CDR1 is GTSNPN, CDR2 SVGIG (reference sequence). The CDR3 loop is CAWTLMGRTEAFF. CDR3 nucleotides: TGTGCCTGGACCCTAATGGGGCGAACTGAAGCTTTCTTT.

The rearrangement joins TRBV5-1 to TRBJ2-1, with 10 bases that match TRBD2. The V gene's germline CDR1 is SGHRS and CDR2 YFSETQ. The CDR3 loop spans 16 amino acids. Losses at the gene ends were 3 bases for V and 10 bases for J; bases not matched to a gene: 13. The CDR3 loop reads CASSSIPLAGAEEQFF. CDR3 nucleotide sequence: TGCGCCAGCAGCTCCATACCTCTAGCGGGAGCCGAGGAGCAGTTCTTC.

This rearrangement joins TRBV5-1 to TRBJ2-3; no reliable D call. The CDR3 length is 14 residues. With 0 bases removed from V and 6 bases from J, the gap between germline ends came to 11 bases. Germline-derived CDR1 and CDR2 are SGHRS and YFSETQ. The CDR3 loop reads CASSLAAGPDTQYF. CDR3 in DNA: TGCGCCAGCAGCTTGGCAGCAGGTCCTGATACGCAGTATTTT.

This rearrangement joins TRBV28 to TRBJ2-5; the D is unclear. This CDR3 has 14 amino acids. Germline V gene lookup returns CDR1 MDHEN and CDR2 SYDVKM. Trimming cost V 6 bases and J 2 bases, with 13 bases left between them. The CDR3 DNA follows: TGTGCCAGCAGCCTAAGATCAGGTCAAGAGACCCAGTACTTC. This translates into CASSLRSGQETQYF. The whole variable domain, remainder taken from reference TRBV28 and TRBJ2-5, is DVKVTQSSRYLVKRTGEKVFLECVQDMDHENMFWYRQDPGLGLRLIYFSYDVKMKEKGDIPEGYSVSREKKERFSLILESASTNQTSMYLCASSLRSGQETQYFGPGTRLLVL.

This clone was seen only once. V and J are TRBV12-3 or TRBV12-4 and TRBJ2-7, with D perhaps given as TRBD1 or TRBD2 (5 bases each). This CDR3 contains 13 residues. With 3 bases removed from V and 2 bases from J, the gap between germline ends came to 8 bases. The CDR3 loop reads CASSFGTTYEQYF. CDR3 DNA: TGTGCCAGCAGTTTCGGGACCACCTACGAGCAGTACTTC.

This sequence joins TRBV6-2 or TRBV6-3 and TRBJ1-1; tentative D call: TRBD1 (5 bases). V lost 0 bases and J 6 bases, leaving 23 bases between the germline ends. From germline, CDR1 is MNHEY and CDR2 SVGEGT. CDR3 length: 18 residues. CDR3 residues: CASSYSAKVRGDIPEAFF. CDR3 nucleotides: TGTGCCAGCAGTTACTCCGCGAAGGTCCGGGGGGATATCCCTGAAGCTTTCTTT.

This chain joins TRBV18 and TRBJ2-7, with 9 bases lining up with TRBD2. With 3 bases clipped from V and 3 bases from J, the junction kept 6 bases outside the gene matches. Per the germline V gene, CDR1 is KGHSH and CDR2 is LQKENI. This CDR3 is 15 amino acids long. The CDR3 here is CASSPFPAGGYEQYF. In DNA, the CDR3 is TGTGCCAGCTCACCCTTTCCAGCGGGGGGCTACGAGCAGTACTTC.

This clone appeared once. This chain connects TRBV19 to TRBJ2-7, with TRBD1 as a possible D gene (5 bases). The CDR3 has 15 amino acids. In germline, CDR1 is LNHDA, CDR2 SQIVND (reference sequence). Between the trimmed V and J ends, which lost 0 bases and 0 bases, there was a span of 9 bases. DNA of the CDR3: TGTGCCAGTAGTATAGAGGGGCTGAACTCCTACGAGCAGTACTTC. Its translation: CASSIEGLNSYEQYF.

V usage is TRBV28 and J usage is TRBJ2-1; D gene uncertain. The V gene lost 2 bases and the J gene lost 6 bases, with 14 bases spanning the gap. The CDR3 sequence is 15 residues long. Germline V lookup: CDR1 MDHEN, CDR2 SYDVKM. The CDR3: CASSLGRGVSNEQFF. The CDR3 DNA is TGTGCCAGCAGTTTAGGTCGCGGAGTGAGCAATGAGCAGTTCTTC.

The chain uses TRBV7-8 and TRBJ1-3; D is uncertain. The V end was cut by 1 base, the J end by 4 bases, with 17 bases between. Germline CDR1 SGHVS, CDR2 FQNEAQ. The CDR3 has 17 residues. CDR3 sequence: CASSLGGGPRSGNTIYF. CDR3 nucleotides: TGTGCCAGCAGCTTAGGGGGAGGGCCGCGATCCGGAAACACCATATATTTT.

The genes are TRBV6-5 and TRBJ1-1; D might be TRBD1 (6 bases). V lost 6 bases and J lost 4, with 12 bases in between. The CDR3 loop spans 13 amino acids. Germline CDR1 is MNHEY and CDR2 is SVGAGI. CDR3 in DNA: TGTGCCAGCAGATACGGGGGCATCACTGAAGCTTTCTTT. Its translation is CASRYGGITEAFF.

This chain's CDR3 is CASSPLGQGRETQYF. The DNA for the CDR3 is TGTGCCAGCTCACCCCTCGGACAGGGACGAGAGACCCAGTACTTC. The genes are TRBV18 and TRBJ2-5; TRBD1 matches at 8 bases. Germline V gene data show CDR1 as KGHSH and CDR2 as LQKENI. V shed 3 bases and J 4 bases; nucleotides not matched to a gene: 7. This CDR3 region has 15 residues.

This chain uses TRBV19 with TRBJ1-5; D is perhaps TRBD1 (6 bases). Per germline, CDR1 LNHDA and CDR2 SQIVND (reference sequence). V lost 4 bases, J lost 0 bases, and 10 bases lay in between. This CDR3 comprises 15 residues. Here the CDR3 reads CASSTRTDSNQPQHF. CDR3 bases: TGTGCCAGTAGTACCCGGACAGATAGCAATCAGCCCCAGCATTTT.

J is TRBJ1-6 and V is TRBV6-6; 8 bases match TRBD1. Looked up from germline, CDR1 is MNHNY and CDR2 is SVGAGI (reference sequence). The CDR3 contains 15 residues. Trimming cost V 4 bases and J 9 bases; bases outside gene matches: 8. The CDR3 is CASSSEDRVVSPLHF. The CDR3 nucleotides are TGTGCCAGCAGTTCTGAGGACAGGGTTGTTTCACCCCTCCACTTT.

V and J are TRBV6-5 and TRBJ1-2; no firm D call. The CDR3 totals 13 residues. Between the trimmed V and J ends, which lost 0 bases and 3 bases, there was a span of 5 bases. Germline CDR1 reads MNHEY; CDR2 reads SVGAGI. The CDR3 DNA reads TGTGCCAGCAGTTACTCCGTGGACTATGGCTACACCTTC. It is translated as CASSYSVDYGYTF.

The chain employs TRBV2 and TRBJ2-7; 8 bases fit TRBD1. There are 14 residues in the CDR3. The V segment lost 4 bases and the J segment 3 bases; nucleotides outside the gene matches: 5. CDR1 and CDR2 (germline): SNHLY, FYNNEI. The CDR3 DNA sequence: TGTGCCAGCAGTGGAGGGACAGGTCGCTACGAGCAGTACTTC. This gives the protein CASSGGTGRYEQYF.

The chain is built from TRBV4-2 and TRBJ2-5, with TRBD1 identical over 11 bases. CDR3 size: 16 residues. The germline V gene has CDR1 LGHNA and CDR2 YNFKEQ. V lost 4 bases, J lost 4 bases, and 8 bases stayed unmatched. The CDR3 nucleotides read TGTGCCAGCAGCCCGACGGGACAGGGGGGTCCAGAGACCCAGTACTTC. This sequence encodes CASSPTGQGGPETQYF.

The chain employs TRBV25-1 and TRBJ1-2; D gene ambiguous. Trimming took 3 bases from V and 8 from J, leaving 16 bases between them. Germline V CDR1 and CDR2: MGHDK, SYGVNS. CDR3 length equals 14 residues. The DNA for the CDR3 is TGTGCCAGCAGTGAGGTAGGGCGGGGTCAAGGCTACACCTTC. Amino acid sequence: CASSEVGRGQGYTF.

This sequence joins TRBV5-4 and TRBJ1-1; D call uncertain. This CDR3 has 11 residues. With 0 bases removed from V and 3 bases from J, the gap between germline ends came to 0 bases. CDR1 and CDR2 from the germline V gene are SGHNT and YYREEE (reference sequence). CDR3 protein: CASSLDTEAFF. Written as DNA, the CDR3 is TGTGCCAGCAGCTTGGACACTGAAGCTTTCTTT.

The chain joins TRBV6-4 to TRBJ1-1; tentative D call: TRBD1 (6 bases). Deletions cut 4 bases from V and 0 bases from J, with 12 bases between. Germline CDR1 and CDR2: MRHNA and SNTAGT. CDR3 length: 15 amino acids. The CDR3 reads CASSAKGGMNTEAFF. Written as DNA, the CDR3 is TGTGCCAGCAGTGCTAAAGGGGGGATGAACACTGAAGCTTTCTTT.